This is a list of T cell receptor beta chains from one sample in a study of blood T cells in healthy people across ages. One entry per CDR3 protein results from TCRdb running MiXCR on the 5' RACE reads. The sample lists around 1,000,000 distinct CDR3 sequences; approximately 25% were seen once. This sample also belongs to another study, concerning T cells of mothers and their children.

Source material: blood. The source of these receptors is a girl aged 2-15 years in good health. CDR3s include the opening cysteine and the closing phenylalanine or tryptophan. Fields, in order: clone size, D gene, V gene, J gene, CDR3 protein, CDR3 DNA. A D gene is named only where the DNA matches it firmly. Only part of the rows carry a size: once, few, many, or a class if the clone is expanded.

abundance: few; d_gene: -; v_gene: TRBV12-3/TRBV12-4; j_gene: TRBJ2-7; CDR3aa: CASSFNRIEQYF; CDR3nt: TGTGCCAGCAGTTTCAACAGGATCGAGCAGTACTTC
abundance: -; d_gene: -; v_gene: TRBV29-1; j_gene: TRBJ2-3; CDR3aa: CSATGALNTDTQYF; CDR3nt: TGCAGCGCGACCGGGGCGCTGAATACAGATACGCAGTATTTT
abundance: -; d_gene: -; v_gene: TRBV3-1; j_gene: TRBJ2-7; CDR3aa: CASREAGSSYEQYF; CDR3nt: TGTGCCAGCAGAGAGGCAGGTAGCTCCTACGAGCAGTACTTC
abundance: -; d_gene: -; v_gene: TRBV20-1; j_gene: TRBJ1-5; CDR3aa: CSASGMGNQPQHF; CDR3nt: TGCAGTGCCTCAGGGATGGGAAATCAGCCCCAGCATTTT
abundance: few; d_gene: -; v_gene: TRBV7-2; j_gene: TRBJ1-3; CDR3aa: CASSLQGGRNTIYF; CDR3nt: TGTGCCAGCAGCCTGCAGGGCGGGAGAAACACCATATATTTT
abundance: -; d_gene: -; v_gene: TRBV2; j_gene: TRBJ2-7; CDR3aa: CASSVSAGDPYEQYF; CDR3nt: TGTGCCAGCAGTGTATCGGCAGGGGACCCCTACGAGCAGTACTTC
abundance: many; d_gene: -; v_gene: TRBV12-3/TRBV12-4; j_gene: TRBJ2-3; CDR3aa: CASSFGAGADTQYF; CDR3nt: TGTGCCAGCAGTTTTGGGGCCGGGGCAGATACGCAGTATTTT
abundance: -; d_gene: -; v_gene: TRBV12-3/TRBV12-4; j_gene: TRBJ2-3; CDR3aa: CASSALTPGDTQYF; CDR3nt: TGTGCCAGCAGTGCACTCACCCCGGGGGATACGCAGTATTTT
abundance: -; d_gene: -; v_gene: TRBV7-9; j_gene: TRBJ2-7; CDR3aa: CASSRTDQERAGDEQYF; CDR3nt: TGTGCCAGCAGCCGGACCGACCAAGAGCGGGCCGGAGACGAGCAGTACTTC
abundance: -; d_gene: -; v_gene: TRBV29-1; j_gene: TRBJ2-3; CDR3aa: CSADRAGGSTDTQYF; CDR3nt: TGCAGCGCCGACCGGGCGGGTGGGAGCACAGATACGCAGTATTTT